This entry describes one TCR beta chain. Per the study methods: It was from reference gene primer amplification that nucleated cell counts were estimated. Only in-frame clones appear in the TCRdb table, and some are missing; sequencing was by immunoSEQ multiplex PCR. V, J and clone size were drawn from that table, and D and trimming were deduced from the DNA. This table holds about 170,000 clones, 84% found once. The sample belongs to a study of blood T cell repertoires in COVID-19. V shed 4 bases, J shed 0 bases, and the junction held 6 bases outside the gene matches. The CDR3 is 17 amino acids. Germline assignment: CDR1 SGHTA and CDR2 FQGNSA.

The sequence came from a man between 65 and 80 years old with active or convalescent COVID-19. The chain employs TRBV7-2 and TRBJ1-6; 7 nucleotides line up with TRBD1. Sequences were obtained from peripheral blood. CDR3 amino acids: CASSSPRGSSYNSPLHF. CDR3 sequence (DNA): TGTGCCAGCAGCTCCCCCAGGGGGAGCTCCTATAATTCACCCCTCCACTTT.